The rows below give T cell receptor beta chains drawn from one sample of a study of shared clonotypes between healthy human individuals. Sequencing used immunoSEQ multiplex PCR; TCRdb keeps in-frame clones, though not all of them. The profile shows approximately 1.4 million clones, 95% to 99% of them singletons. Sequences were obtained from naive CD4+ T cells sorted from blood. Source of these receptors: a man aged 25 to 40 in good health. Both conserved end residues are part of each CDR3. The D gene is left open where the match is weak. A clone size is listed for some rows: how often the clone was seen (once, few, many), or a class if it is expanded.

j_call	v_call	d_call	clone_size	cdr3_aa	cdr3_nt
TRBJ2-7	TRBV9	TRBD1	once	CASSVGGQGAVYEQYF	TGTGCCAGCAGCGTAGGGGGGCAGGGGGCCGTCTACGAGCAGTACTTC
TRBJ1-2	TRBV28	.	.	CASSVGTLPGYTF	TGTGCCAGCAGTGTCGGGACACTTCCGGGCTACACCTTC
TRBJ2-6	TRBV2	.	.	CASSTESGANVLTF	TGTGCCAGCAGTACCGAGTCTGGGGCCAACGTCCTGACTTTC
TRBJ2-7	TRBV4-3	.	once	CASSQETTRHSHYEQYF	TGCGCCAGCAGCCAAGAAACCACCCGCCATAGTCACTACGAGCAGTACTTC
TRBJ1-2	TRBV30	TRBD1	.	CAWDRTGDGYGYTF	TGTGCCTGGGACCGCACAGGGGATGGGTATGGCTACACCTTC
TRBJ2-2	TRBV9	.	.	CASSIAQVSGELFF	TGTGCCAGCAGCATCGCTCAGGTATCCGGGGAGCTGTTTTTT
TRBJ1-5	TRBV28	TRBD1	.	CASSFPGGAQQPQHF	TGTGCCAGCAGTTTCCCAGGGGGCGCTCAACAGCCCCAGCATTTT
TRBJ2-5	TRBV5-5	.	.	CASSRGPAETQYF	TGTGCCAGCAGCCGGGGACCAGCGGAGACCCAGTACTTC
TRBJ2-7	TRBV9	.	.	CASSVDFGSYEQYF	TGTGCCAGCAGCGTAGATTTCGGGAGCTACGAGCAGTACTTC
TRBJ2-5	TRBV5-1	.	.	CASSLGVAGETQYF	TGCGCCAGCAGCCTAGGGGTTGCAGGGGAGACCCAGTACTTC
TRBJ2-7	TRBV19	.	.	CASSFLPGTTYEQYF	TGTGCCAGTAGTTTCCTCCCCGGGACAACCTACGAGCAGTACTTC
TRBJ2-7	TRBV9	TRBD2	few	CASSVDPSGRYEQYF	TGTGCCAGCAGCGTAGATCCTAGCGGGAGGTACGAGCAGTACTTC
TRBJ1-1	TRBV10-1	.	once	CASSADSPNTEAFF	TGCGCCAGCAGTGCAGACAGCCCGAACACTGAAGCTTTCTTT
TRBJ1-1	TRBV6-1	.	.	CASSPRGGSVEAFF	TGTGCCAGCAGTCCCCGGGGGGGTAGTGTTGAAGCTTTCTTT
TRBJ2-5	TRBV11-2	.	.	CASSLIGETQYF	TGTGCCAGCAGCTTAATCGGAGAGACCCAGTACTTC
TRBJ2-5	TRBV7-3	TRBD2	.	CASSQTSVGTQYF	TGTGCCAGCAGCCAGACTAGCGTGGGGACCCAGTACTTC
TRBJ1-2	TRBV5-1	.	.	CASSLDRGPGGYTF	TGCGCCAGCAGCTTGGATAGGGGACCGGGCGGCTACACCTTC
TRBJ2-1	TRBV27	.	once	CASSSPLGRLYNEQFF	TGTGCCAGCAGTTCCCCCCTGGGCAGGCTATACAATGAGCAGTTCTTC
TRBJ1-1	TRBV18	.	.	CASSKENTEAFF	TGTGCCAGCTCCAAGGAGAACACTGAAGCTTTCTTT
TRBJ2-3	TRBV5-1	TRBD2	.	CASSSGLALTDTQYF	TGCGCCAGCAGTTCGGGACTAGCACTCACAGATACGCAGTATTTT
TRBJ1-5	TRBV28	.	.	CASRLGGHNYQPQHF	TGTGCCAGCAGATTAGGTGGACATAACTATCAGCCCCAGCATTTT
TRBJ2-1	TRBV11-2	.	.	CASSLRDNEQFF	TGTGCCAGCAGCCTTCGGGACAATGAGCAGTTCTTC
TRBJ2-3	TRBV5-1	.	.	CASSPGRSTDTQYF	TGCGCCAGCAGCCCGGGACGGAGCACAGATACGCAGTATTTT
TRBJ2-3	TRBV9	.	.	CASTRGPTLIDTQYF	TGTGCCAGCACCCGGGGTCCAACCCTTATAGATACGCAGTATTTT
TRBJ1-2	TRBV29-1	.	.	CSVRGADSPGTVNYGYTF	TGCAGCGTTCGCGGGGCGGACAGTCCCGGCACGGTTAACTATGGCTACACCTTC
TRBJ2-1	TRBV5-1	.	.	CASSLEGRADNEQFF	TGCGCCAGCAGCTTGGAAGGCAGGGCAGACAATGAGCAGTTCTTC
TRBJ2-2	TRBV28	TRBD1	.	CASQRTEQGTGELFF	TGTGCCAGCCAGAGAACCGAACAGGGGACCGGGGAGCTGTTTTTT
TRBJ2-1	TRBV29-1	.	once	CSSTRTLNEQFF	TGCAGCTCCACCCGAACTCTTAATGAGCAGTTCTTC
TRBJ2-3	TRBV7-3	.	.	CASSPGASTDTQYF	TGTGCCAGCAGCCCAGGGGCAAGCACAGATACGCAGTATTTT
TRBJ2-3	TRBV27	.	.	CASRLSRTDTQYF	TGTGCCAGCAGACTATCTAGAACAGATACGCAGTATTTT
TRBJ2-7	TRBV11-2	.	.	CASSAGVRGEQYF	TGTGCCAGCAGCGCAGGGGTGCGGGGCGAGCAGTACTTC
TRBJ2-3	TRBV5-8	.	.	CASSQGTNTDTQYF	TGTGCCAGCAGCCAGGGGACCAACACAGATACGCAGTATTTT
TRBJ1-2	TRBV19	.	.	CASSIGIQQGYNNYGYTF	TGTGCCAGTAGTATCGGTATCCAACAGGGATACAATAACTATGGCTACACCTTC
TRBJ2-1	TRBV7-8	TRBD2	.	CASSLYQRGSSYNEQFF	TGTGCCAGCAGCTTATACCAGCGGGGTAGCTCCTACAATGAGCAGTTCTTC
TRBJ2-7	TRBV18	.	.	CASSLPPNYEQYF	TGTGCCAGCTCACTCCCGCCAAACTACGAGCAGTACTTC
TRBJ2-7	TRBV5-6	TRBD2	few	CASSWGLAGGEQYF	TGTGCCAGCAGCTGGGGACTAGCGGGAGGCGAGCAGTACTTC
TRBJ1-2	TRBV5-6	.	.	CASSLVTGYYGYTF	TGTGCCAGCAGCTTGGTCACAGGGTACTATGGCTACACCTTC
TRBJ2-1	TRBV9	.	.	CASRSGPYNEQFF	TGTGCCAGCAGGTCGGGACCTTACAATGAGCAGTTCTTC
TRBJ2-1	TRBV27	TRBD2	.	CASRRLARESYNEQFF	TGTGCCAGCAGGCGACTAGCGAGGGAGTCCTACAATGAGCAGTTCTTC
TRBJ2-7	TRBV2	TRBD2	.	CASSGGGGSRYF	TGTGCCAGCAGTGGTGGTGGCGGGAGTCGATACTTC
TRBJ2-5	TRBV18	.	.	CASSPGQGGSYQETQYF	TGTGCCAGCTCACCGGGACAAGGGGGGTCGTACCAAGAGACCCAGTACTTC
TRBJ2-3	TRBV28	TRBD2	.	CASSYPSGSSTDTQYF	TGTGCCAGCAGCTATCCTAGCGGGAGTAGCACAGATACGCAGTATTTT
TRBJ2-3	TRBV10-3	.	.	CAILGAITDTQYF	TGTGCCATCCTGGGCGCAATTACAGATACGCAGTATTTT
TRBJ2-5	TRBV14	TRBD2	.	CASSQVLAEIIEKYQETQYF	TGTGCCAGCAGCCAAGTCCTAGCGGAGATAATAGAGAAGTACCAAGAGACCCAGTACTTC
TRBJ2-1	TRBV28	.	.	CATDTPGHRSEQFF	TGTGCCACCGACACCCCAGGGCACCGTAGTGAGCAGTTCTTC
TRBJ2-7	TRBV5-4	TRBD2	.	CASSRAGSGSYEQYF	TGTGCCAGCAGCCGAGCGGGAAGTGGGTCCTACGAGCAGTACTTC
TRBJ2-6	TRBV9	TRBD1	.	CASSVEVSPTRQGFLPFGANVLTF	TGTGCCAGCAGCGTAGAAGTGTCCCCAACCCGACAGGGGTTCCTACCGTTTGGGGCCAACGTCCTGACTTTC
TRBJ2-7	TRBV18	TRBD1	.	CASSPRQGREQYF	TGTGCCAGCTCACCCCGACAGGGGAGGGAGCAGTACTTC
TRBJ2-3	TRBV5-1	TRBD1	.	CASSLVGWDRAITDTQYF	TGCGCCAGCAGCTTGGTAGGTTGGGACAGGGCGATTACAGATACGCAGTATTTT
TRBJ2-1	TRBV2	TRBD1	.	CARRVKGANEQFF	TGTGCCAGAAGGGTAAAGGGGGCAAATGAGCAGTTCTTC